This TCR beta chain originates from a study of blood T cell repertoires in COVID-19. Across the whole study: Italy, Spain and the United States were the sources of the convalescent and acute COVID-19 samples. The cDNA or gDNA used as material had been derived from T cells, B-cell-depleted T cells, or PBMCs.

Germline assignment: CDR1 SGDLS and CDR2 YYNGEE. The V end lost 3 bases, the J end lost 2 bases, and 4 bases lay between the germline ends. The CDR3 spans 12 residues. Authors' methods: Reference gene primer amplification gave estimated nucleated cell counts. TCRdb keeps only in-frame clones here, not all; method: immunoSEQ multiplex PCR. V and J calls and clone size are copied from that table; D and trimming were computed from the DNA. The sample records under 200,000 clones, around 85% being singletons. The sequencing input was peripheral blood. The chain combines TRBV9 with TRBJ2-3; D ambiguous. The TCR originated in a woman between 70 and 85 years old with acute or convalescent COVID-19. The CDR3 sequence: CASSALTDTQYF. The CDR3 nucleotides are TGTGCCAGCAGCGCTCTCACAGATACGCAGTATTTT.